The 21 T cell receptor beta chains listed next were all sequenced from one sample in a study of spatial heterogeneity in lung cancer. Time point noted: blood at routine non-recurrence follow-up after resection. Tumor, nontumor lung or frozen PBMC supplied whole RNA that was sequenced unsorted. TCRdb re-analysed the 5' RACE reads in MiXCR, keeping a single row per CDR3 protein. This repertoire shows more than 25,000 distinct CDR3 sequences, under 7% found once; its top ten account for under 25%. This specimen was PBMCs, taken at follow-up. Receptor source: a male donor with early-stage non-small cell lung cancer.

To note about this clonotype: A much larger clone sits a single nucleotide away, making a read error possible. This chain uses TRBV10-3 with TRBJ2-5; TRBD2 agrees at 10 bases. With 4 bases clipped from V and 3 bases from J, the junction kept 14 bases outside the gene matches. Germline V gene sequence: CDR1 ENHRY, CDR2 SYGVKD. The CDR3 is made up of 18 amino acids. The CDR3 region has the DNA TGTGCCATCAGTGCCCTCGCCGGGACTAGCGTGGACAAAGAGACCCAGTACTTC. Protein product: CAISALAGTSVDKETQYF.

In this sample, this clonotype turned up many times. The gene calls are TRBV18 and TRBJ2-5; no reliable D call. The CDR3 sequence is 13 residues long. Trimming pared 4 bases from V and 2 bases from J, leaving 8 bases between. CDR1 is KGHSH, CDR2 LQKENI, per germline. The CDR3 DNA reads as TGTGCCAGCTCACGGACGGCGCAAGAGACCCAGTACTTC. This codes for CASSRTAQETQYF.

This clonotype has just a few counts. The chain has TRBV18 and TRBJ1-1, with 10 bases identical to TRBD1. Per germline, CDR1 KGHSH and CDR2 LQKENI. The CDR3 sequence is 14 residues long. V was clipped by 6 bases and J by 8 bases; unmatched bases: 9. CDR3 sequence: CASSPPGTGEEAFF. CDR3 in DNA: TGTGCCAGCTCTCCCCCGGGGACAGGGGAAGAAGCTTTCTTT.

This clonotype has only a few counts. The gene calls are TRBV9 and TRBJ2-2; the D is unclear. The germline gives CDR1 SGDLS, CDR2 YYNGEE. This CDR3 is 16 amino acids long. Between the trimmed V and J ends, which lost 0 bases and 2 bases, there was a span of 11 bases. The CDR3 nucleotides are TGTGCCAGCAGCGTAGAGATCGGGTATAACACCGGGGAGCTGTTTTTT. It yields the protein CASSVEIGYNTGELFF. Variable domain in full (rest from reference TRBV9 and TRBJ2-2): DSGVTQTPKHLITATGQRVTLRCSPRSGDLSVYWYQQSLDQGLQFLIQYYNGEERAKGNILERFSAQQFPDLHSELNLSSLELGDSALYFCASSVEIGYNTGELFFGEGSRLTVL.

This sequence joins TRBV12-3 or TRBV12-4 and TRBJ2-2, with a tentative D call TRBD2 (5 bases). The germline V and J ends were trimmed by 6 bases and 10 bases, with 12 bases remaining between them. The CDR3 covers 12 residues. CDR3 loop: CASSYTSEELFF. The CDR3 DNA is TGTGCCAGCAGCTATACTAGTGAGGAGCTGTTTTTT.

Many counts were recorded for this clonotype. The DNA of the CDR3 is TGCAGCGTTGATGATTGGACAAACAATGAGCAGTTCTTC. Translated, it gives CSVDDWTNNEQFF. The rearrangement uses TRBV29-1 and TRBJ2-1, with a possible D match to TRBD1 (5 bases). The CDR3 consists of 13 residues. CDR1 and CDR2 from the germline V gene are SQVTM and ANQGSEA. The V and J ends lost 3 bases and 5 bases respectively, with 11 bases between them.

Many counts were recorded for this clonotype. This chain uses TRBV6-6 with TRBJ2-1; 11 positions agree with TRBD1. The CDR3 extends over 12 amino acids. The V segment lost 7 bases and the J segment 14 bases; nucleotides outside the gene matches: 7. Germline V gene sequence: CDR1 MNHNY, CDR2 SVGAGI (reference sequence). Written as DNA, the CDR3 is TGTGCCAGCACAACCCGGACAGGGGGCAAGTTCTTC. Amino acid sequence: CASTTRTGGKFF.

This clonotype occurred a few times. The chain recombines TRBV15 with TRBJ2-5; D is undetermined. The CDR3 consists of 12 residues. Per germline, CDR1 LNHNV and CDR2 YYDKDF (reference sequence). V was pared by 8 bases and J by 5 bases, with 12 bases between. The CDR3 DNA reads TGTGCCACCGGGCGCTCTGCTGAGACCCAGTACTTC. It translates to CATGRSAETQYF. The full variable domain, completed using reference TRBV15 and TRBJ2-5, is DAMVIQNPRYQVTQFGKPVTLSCSQTLNHNVMYWYQQKSSQAPKLLFHYYDKDFNNEADTPDNFQSRRPNTSFCFLDIRSPGLGDTAMYLCATGRSAETQYFGPGTRLLVL.

The genes are TRBV24-1 and TRBJ2-3; 9 bases are shared with TRBD2. After removal of 7 bases from V and 6 bases from J, the junction contained 19 bases not matched to a gene. The CDR3 has 18 residues. Germline CDR1 is KGHDR and CDR2 is SFDVKD. The CDR3 bases are TGTGCCACCAGCCTTTCTGGGGGCGCAGGGCGGGAGGGCGATACGCAGTATTTT. Translated, it gives CATSLSGGAGREGDTQYF.

This clonotype was counted many times. The rearrangement links TRBV28 to TRBJ2-7, with D tentatively TRBD2 (6 bases). Per the germline V gene, CDR1 is MDHEN and CDR2 is SYDVKM. V was trimmed by 7 bases and J by 1 base, leaving 17 bases between them. The CDR3 runs 15 residues. This CDR3 reads CASTTAAEGSYEQYV. As DNA, the CDR3 is TGTGCCAGCACTACCGCGGCGGAGGGGTCCTACGAGCAGTACGTC.

The table lists this clonotype with a few counts. The J gene is TRBJ2-2, the V gene TRBV5-1; the match to TRBD1 covers 9 bases. Germline V gene sequence: CDR1 SGHRS, CDR2 YFSETQ. This CDR3 contains 16 residues. The V gene end was trimmed by 5 bases and the J gene end by 1 base; junction bases not matched to a gene: 6. DNA for the CDR3: TGCGCCAGCAGAGACCCGGGACAGGGGAACACCGGGGAGCTGTTTTTT. Translated: CASRDPGQGNTGELFF.

This clonotype occurred many times. The genes are TRBV7-9 and TRBJ1-4; 11 nucleotides agree with TRBD1. Germline CDR1 and CDR2: SEHNR and FQNEAQ (reference sequence). V shed 5 bases and J 8 bases; nucleotides not matched to a gene: 7. The CDR3 is made up of 15 amino acids. The CDR3 region has the DNA TGTGCCAGCAGCGTCGGGACAGGGGGAGGAGAAAAACTGTTTTTT. It yields the protein CASSVGTGGGEKLFF.

J is TRBJ2-3 and V is TRBV12-3 or TRBV12-4; no clear D. The CDR3 sequence is 13 residues long. V was cut by 6 bases and J by 5 bases, with 12 bases left in between. CDR3 bases: TGTGCCAGCAGCTGGGGAACAGAAGATACGCAGTATTTT. Its translation is CASSWGTEDTQYF.

This clonotype was seen many times. The chain couples TRBV12-3 or TRBV12-4 to TRBJ1-2; 8 positions match TRBD1. J was trimmed by 2 bases and V by 7 bases; bases with no gene match: 15. There are 17 residues in the CDR3. For the CDR3, the DNA is TGTGCCAGCACCTCCACCCGCGGACAGGGTTTAAACTATGGCTACACCTTC. Its protein is CASTSTRGQGLNYGYTF.

This clonotype was counted at least ten times. The chain uses TRBV5-1 and TRBJ1-1; D not resolved. Trimming pared 0 bases from V and 1 base from J, leaving 10 bases between. The length of the CDR3 is 15 residues. The germline V gene encodes CDR1 SGHRS and CDR2 YFSETQ. This CDR3 is CASSLVGRENTEAFF. The CDR3 DNA follows: TGCGCCAGCAGCTTGGTAGGCCGAGAGAACACTGAAGCTTTCTTT. The full variable domain, with the rest looked up from reference TRBV5-1 and TRBJ1-1, is KAGVTQTPRYLIKTRGQQVTLSCSPISGHRSVSWYQQTPGQGLQFLFEYFSETQRNKGNFPGRFSGRQFSNSRSEMNVSTLELGDSALYLCASSLVGRENTEAFFGQGTRLTVV.

This clonotype has at least ten counts. V usage is TRBV12-3 or TRBV12-4 and J usage is TRBJ1-2; 8 bases match TRBD1. J was trimmed by 4 bases and V by 3 bases; bases with no gene match: 4. The CDR3 contains 14 residues. CDR3 nucleotides: TGTGCCAGCAGTTTCGACAGGGGCGGCTATGGCTACACCTTC. It yields the protein CASSFDRGGYGYTF.

This clonotype was observed at least ten times. V is TRBV3-1 and J is TRBJ2-3, with 8 nucleotides matching TRBD1. The CDR3 totals 15 residues. Germline V gene data show CDR1 as LGHDT and CDR2 as YNNKEL (reference sequence). The trim removed 5 bases at V and 1 base at J, leaving 5 bases unmatched. This chain's CDR3 is CASSFPGQGTDTQYF. CDR3 coding DNA: TGTGCCAGCAGCTTCCCGGGACAGGGCACAGATACGCAGTATTTT.

This clonotype came up a few times. The chain is built from TRBV6-5 and TRBJ1-4; 8 bases are shared with TRBD1. Germline V gene data show CDR1 as MNHEY and CDR2 as SVGAGI. This CDR3 contains 15 residues. After removal of 0 bases from V and 8 bases from J, the junction contained 5 bases not matched to a gene. The CDR3 sequence is CASSYSGQGGEKLFF. The CDR3 DNA is TGTGCCAGCAGTTACTCCGGACAGGGTGGGGAAAAACTGTTTTTT.

This clonotype was seen many times. The chain recombines TRBV2 with TRBJ2-5; 7 bases are a match to TRBD2. Germline CDR1 reads SNHLY; CDR2 reads FYNNEI. Trimming took 2 bases from V and 5 from J; bases not matched to a gene: 8. The CDR3 has 15 residues. The CDR3 here is CASSEQYGRTETQYF. The DNA for the CDR3 is TGTGCCAGCAGTGAACAATACGGGAGGACCGAGACCCAGTACTTC.

This clonotype appeared many times. The chain combines TRBV6-5 with TRBJ1-1, with D unresolved. V dropped 8 bases and J dropped 0 bases, with 13 bases sitting between them. Germline lookup yields CDR1 MNHEY and CDR2 SVGAGI. The CDR3 runs to 14 residues. In DNA form, the CDR3 reads TGTGCCAGCGGTGTATTAGGGTTGAACACTGAAGCTTTCTTT. Translation: CASGVLGLNTEAFF.

The chain links TRBV27 to TRBJ2-6; a weak D match, TRBD2 (5 bases). Germline CDR1 and CDR2: MNHEY and SMNVEV (reference sequence). This CDR3 region has 14 residues. Trimming took 6 bases from V and 4 from J, leaving 10 bases between them. CDR3 sequence reads: CASSLSGGANVLTF. CDR3 DNA: TGTGCCAGCAGCCTCAGCGGCGGGGCCAACGTCCTGACTTTC.